The source of this TCR delta chain is a study of Vδ1+ human thymocytes (dated 2018 in TCRdb). Looking at the study overall: mRNA-level TRG and TRD CDR3 repertoires of highly purified Vdelta1+ thymocytes from young children were characterised as a data resource. The multiplex-based CDR3 amplicon strategy had previously been validated against 5'RACE-based CDR3 amplicon generation methods. The paper's findings and limits, for the study overall: Because no clustering by age or sex was seen, donors were not stratified by age or sex in the analyses. Numerous TRG clonotypes were shared among donors (up to roughly 7x10^3), while TRD repertoires were essentially private (a maximum of about 100 shared). In contrast to oligoclonal peripheral blood repertoires, thymic TRG and TRD repertoires appeared to be highly polyclonal with Gaussian CDR3 length distributions. Roughly a fifth of thymic TRD sequences were found to be Vdelta2 (and few were Vdelta3) despite high sort purity, in contrast to peripheral blood Vdelta1+ controls. Because unexpected Vdelta2 sequences could lead to misinterpretation of bulk repertoire data, the authors recommended using highly purified populations and single-cell validation.

RNA extraction was carried out with the RNeasy mini kit, and reverse transcription was then done using Superscript III. Multiplex PCR was used to generate CDR3 amplicons, with pooled V-gene forward primers and a constant-region reverse primer carrying Illumina adaptor overhangs. After gel purification, the amplicons were indexed with Nextera index primers during eight to nine additional PCR cycles and then purified using AMPure XP beads. Libraries were sequenced on an Illumina MiSeq with paired-end 250 bp reads, dual indexing and about 20% PhiX spike-in. The paper's data handling went like this. Read quality was checked with FastQC, and TRG read pairs were merged using ea-utils fastq-join. IMGT/HighV-QUEST was used to annotate the sequences, only productive sequences with an unambiguous V-gene assignment were kept, and clonotypes were defined as sequences sharing an identical CDR3 sequence. VDJtools 1.1.1, tcR 2.2.3, Treemap and vegan Shannon diversity in R 3.4.4 were used for downstream analysis. TCRdb reanalyzed the public reads with the CATT caller, and identical DNA sequences were merged afterwards. V and J calls and clone size were set by TCRdb, not the authors. The sample table lists about 50,000 delta-chain clones, more than 12% of them with a count of one. The biggest ten clones account for about 0.35% of the sample.

This clone was observed a few times. Its recognized antigen is unknown. Nothing much larger sits one base from this clone, and base qualities are not available. V loses 0 bases, J loses 0 bases, and the germline ends lie 32 bases apart. CDR1 and CDR2, looked up from the germline V gene, are TSWWSYY and QGS. From the cysteine through the phenylalanine, the CDR3 covers 23 amino acids. CDR3 DNA is the only sequence kept; it has 69 bases, read in frame from the first base. Thymic samples were depleted of alphabeta T cells, then CD3+ TCRVdelta1+ TCRVdelta2- thymocytes were FACS-sorted. The purity of the sorted Vdelta1+ thymocytes fell between about 97% and 99.6%. The thymic specimens were obtained from roughly 8 paediatric patients who were undergoing corrective cardiac surgery and ranged in age from about 5 days to 16 months. After the thymic tissue was dispersed, mononuclear cells were isolated using a Histopaque-1077 density gradient. The staining antibodies were anti-TCRVdelta1 clone TS8.2, anti-TCRVdelta2 clone B6, anti-CD3 clone HIT3a and anti-TCRalphabeta clone IP26.

Sequences were obtained from Vdelta1+ gamma-delta thymocytes from the thymus. Read against the paper, the sample's cell subset or site label means: FACS-sorted CD3+ TCRalphabeta- TCRVdelta1+ TCRVdelta2- thymocytes. The rearranged segments are TRDV1 and TRDJ1; the D element could tentatively be TRDD2 or TRDD3, as 6 bases agree for each. The sequence came from a girl less than two years old who had congenital heart surgery. CDR3 reads: CALGELLPQLLGPYPRHTDKLIF. The DNA reads as follows: TGTGCTCTTGGGGAACTCCTTCCCCAGTTACTGGGACCCTACCCACGACACACCGATAAACTCATCTTT.